These T cell receptor beta chains were read from a single sample in a study of blood T cell repertoires in COVID-19. Clones were read by immunoSEQ multiplex PCR, and TCRdb kept only the in-frame ones, dropping some. The table lists tens of thousands of clones, about 90% of them singletons. Source material: peripheral blood. The receptor set was obtained from a human donor with active COVID-19. The donor label of this sample is uncertain. The CDR3 runs from the conserved cysteine through the conserved F or W. The order of the fields is V gene, clone size, D gene, J gene, CDR3 DNA, CDR3 protein. The D gene is left open where the match is weak. Rows give clone size only sometimes, using once, few, many, or a class for an expanded clone.

TRBV28,-,TRBD1,TRBJ1-2,TGTGCCAGCAGTTTCAGGGGGCCCTATGGCTACACCTTC,CASSFRGPYGYTF
TRBV7-9,-,-,TRBJ1-1,TGTGCCAGCAGCTTAGCCGTCGTCTCCCCTCGAGCTTTCTTT,CASSLAVVSPRAFF
TRBV19,-,TRBD1,TRBJ1-5,TGTGCCAGTAGTCCCGGGACAGGGTATCAGCCCCAGCATTTT,CASSPGTGYQPQHF
TRBV15,-,TRBD1,TRBJ2-4,TGTGCCACCAGCAGAGATGGGACAGGGGTTTTC,CATSRDGTGVF
TRBV11-2,-,-,TRBJ1-1,TGTGCCAGCAGCCCCCAGGGAGGGAACACTGAAGCTTTCTTT,CASSPQGGNTEAFF
TRBV6-5,-,-,TRBJ1-1,TGTGCCAGCAGTATCTCAGGATTCACTGAAGCTTTCTTT,CASSISGFTEAFF
TRBV7-3,-,TRBD1,TRBJ2-3,TGTGCCAGCAGCGCCGGGACAGGGGCCGGCATCGATACGCAGTATTTT,CASSAGTGAGIDTQYF
TRBV7-2,-,TRBD2,TRBJ2-1,TGTGCCAGCAGCCCGGGGGGGACTAGCGGGAGTAGGAATGAGCAGTTCTTC,CASSPGGTSGSRNEQFF
TRBV19,-,TRBD2,TRBJ2-1,TGTGCCAGTAGTAGGGAGGGGTCCACCTACAATGAGCAGTTCTTC,CASSREGSTYNEQFF
TRBV28,-,TRBD2,TRBJ2-5,TGTGCCACCAGAAAAGCGGGAGGAAAAGAGACCCAGTACTTC,CATRKAGGKETQYF
TRBV9,-,-,TRBJ1-3,TGTGCCAGCAGCGTAGGGACTGTGGCCGGAAACACCATATATTTT,CASSVGTVAGNTIYF
TRBV19,-,-,TRBJ2-1,TGTGCCAGTAGTTGGGAGACCTACAATGAGCAGTTCTTC,CASSWETYNEQFF
TRBV12-3/TRBV12-4,-,-,TRBJ2-3,TGTGCCAGCAGTCTAGGGCAGGGGGGTCCGCAGTATTTT,CASSLGQGGPQYF
TRBV15,-,-,TRBJ1-1,TGTGCCACCAGCAGAGAAGGGGTTAACACTGAAGCTTTCTTT,CATSREGVNTEAFF
TRBV5-6,few,-,TRBJ2-2,TGTGCCAGCAGCTTGGTCGCGGGTATCGCCGGGGAGCTGTTTTTT,CASSLVAGIAGELFF
TRBV20-1,-,TRBD1,TRBJ2-7,TGCAGTGCTAGTAGTTTTGTTGACAGGGGAAAAGTGAACTACGAGCAGTACTTC,CSASSFVDRGKVNYEQYF
TRBV19,-,-,TRBJ1-1,TGTGCCAGTAGTATAGCGATGACAGGGAACACTGAAGCTTTCTTT,CASSIAMTGNTEAFF
TRBV19,-,-,TRBJ2-5,TGTGCCAGCCTCCGGACAGCCGTCTCACAAGAGACCCAGTACTTC,CASLRTAVSQETQYF
TRBV5-4,-,TRBD2,TRBJ2-7,TGTGCCAGCAGCCCGGCGGGGGGGGGACATTACGAGCAGTACTTC,CASSPAGGGHYEQYF
TRBV10-3,-,-,TRBJ2-7,TGTGCCACCCAACAGGAAACCTACGAGCAGTACTTC,CATQQETYEQYF
TRBV11-2,-,TRBD2,TRBJ2-1,TGTGCCAGCAGCCTTAGCGGGAGGGCCTACAATGAGCAGTTCTTC,CASSLSGRAYNEQFF
TRBV30,-,TRBD2,TRBJ2-1,TGTGCCCACGGGGAGGCGGGAGGGAGTTACAATGAGCAGTTCTTC,CAHGEAGGSYNEQFF
TRBV24-1,-,-,TRBJ2-1,TGTGCCACCAGAGGGTCAGGGGTGGGTCGGCAGTTCTTC,CATRGSGVGRQFF
TRBV3-1/TRBV3-2,-,-,TRBJ2-5,TGTGCCAGCAGCCTCGCCAGCCCCGGGATTCTCGAGACCCAGTACTTC,CASSLASPGILETQYF
TRBV6-5,-,TRBD1,TRBJ2-7,TGTGCCAGCGAGGGACAGCGCGAGCAGTACTTC,CASEGQREQYF
TRBV28,once,-,TRBJ2-7,TGTGCCAGCTCCCGAGGGACTGTCTACGAGCAGTACTTC,CASSRGTVYEQYF
TRBV29-1,-,TRBD1,TRBJ2-5,TGCAGCGCTAGGACAGGGTGGGAGACCCAGTACTTC,CSARTGWETQYF
TRBV7-2,-,TRBD1,TRBJ1-1,TGTGCCAGCAGCTTAGCCGCTACAGGGGTGGGGATGAACACTGAAGCTTTCTTT,CASSLAATGVGMNTEAFF
TRBV24-1,once,TRBD2,TRBJ2-3,TGTGCCACCAGTGTCACTAGCGGTAGCACAGATACGCAGTATTTT,CATSVTSGSTDTQYF
TRBV11-2,-,TRBD2,TRBJ2-5,TGTGCCAGCAGCCCCAGAAGCGGGAGGGCCTCAGAGACCCAGTACTTC,CASSPRSGRASETQYF
TRBV29-1,-,-,TRBJ1-1,TGCACAAATGTGCCCGTGGCAGAAGCTTTCTTT,CTNVPVAEAFF
TRBV5-6,-,TRBD1,TRBJ1-2,TGTGCCAGCAGCCCAGGCCGGGACAGGGCTTTGTATGGCTACACCTTC,CASSPGRDRALYGYTF